This T cell receptor beta chain was obtained from a study of regulatory T cells in long-lasting Graves disease. Library construction for TCR beta used iRepertoire HTBI primers and Arm-PCR of CDR3 regions. Using its own MiXCR run on the multiplex PCR reads, TCRdb lists one record per CDR3 protein. The repertoire holds around 400,000 distinct CDR3 sequences, about 15% seen once, with over 7.5% in the top ten. Germline lookup yields CDR1 LNHDA and CDR2 SQIVND (reference sequence). V dropped 0 bases and J dropped 3 bases, with 11 bases sitting between them. The CDR3 covers 15 residues. Time point given: newly diagnosed GD, antithyroid drugs for less than 3 months. With RNA extracted from PBMCs as input, the TCR library was made. Broader study findings: New patients shared around 920 public clonotypes, fewer than the approximately 2,700 shared by persistent patients.

In this sample, this clonotype turned up many times. Antigen specificity is unknown. These data were likewise used in another study, on T cells in Graves' hyperthyroidism and ophthalmopathy. Per that paper: Diagnoses used clinical symptoms, serum thyroxine and TRAb, thyroid ultrasound and orbital computed tomography. When the TCR CDR3 underwent first-round RT-PCR, the HTBI primer set was used.

The receptor comes from a woman aged 40 to 50 with Graves disease. The V gene is TRBV19, the J gene TRBJ1-2, with TRBD1 as a possible D gene (5 bases). The specimen comprised peripheral blood mononuclear cells (PBMCs), sampled at new diagnosis, from a patient treated with antithyroid drugs. The CDR3 here is CASSIDADTDYGYTF. The CDR3 DNA sequence: TGTGCCAGTAGTATAGATGCGGACACGGACTATGGCTACACCTTC.